This TCR beta chain was captured in a study of T cells in Graves' hyperthyroidism and ophthalmopathy (dated by TCRdb to the late 2010s). Describing the broader study: Peripheral blood samples were taken at initial diagnosis, before any treatment was given. A discovery cohort of about a hundred patients, about 40 with Graves' ophthalmopathy and more than 55 with stable Graves' hyperthyroidism, was used to find distinguishing TCR V-J signatures. Prospective prediction of ophthalmopathy was tested in an independent validation cohort consisting of roughly 19 hyperthyroidism patients and some 16 patients who later progressed to ophthalmopathy. The roughly 91 discovery patients were randomly divided into training and test sets at a 7:3 ratio. In addition, the study compared T-cell repertoires in thyroid tissue and in blood from six Graves' hyperthyroidism patients. After blood sampling, hyperthyroidism patients were treated with methimazole at a starting dose of 30 mg daily, and ophthalmopathy patients were treated with high-dose intravenous methylprednisolone. According to the paper, TCR Vbeta CDR3 sequencing was carried out on 135 peripheral blood samples, which came from fewer than 50 ophthalmopathy, around 74 hyperthyroidism and about 17 progressor patients. Results the study describes overall, beyond this receptor: Most expanded thyroid clonotypes (frequency above 0.001) were also found in blood, which suggests that blood repertoires may mirror thyroid immune responses. In validation, the model predicted progression to ophthalmopathy a median of approximately 6.3 months before onset, with roughly 71% sensitivity and roughly 73% specificity. No statistical method was used to set the sample size in advance, and investigators knew the group allocation. In cross-validation, a model built on a 13 V-J signature told ophthalmopathy apart from stable hyperthyroidism with approximately 90% sensitivity and about 81% specificity, and in testing the same model reached 80%/75%.

Stable Graves' hyperthyroidism was defined as the absence of progression to ophthalmopathy over 18 months of follow-up. The hyperthyroidism patients were between 18 and 65 years old and newly diagnosed, with a disease duration of less than 2 months. Any patient with an uncontrolled infection, another autoimmune disease, pregnancy or lactation was excluded. Diagnoses were based on clinical symptoms, serum thyroxine and TRAb, thyroid ultrasound and orbital computed tomography. PBMCs were isolated from 7.5 to 10 ml of fresh peripheral blood by Ficoll-Paque density gradient centrifugation. Total RNA was extracted using Trizol reagent, and RNA quality was assessed on an Agilent 2100 Bioanalyzer. From the cysteine through the phenylalanine, the CDR3 covers 15 amino acids. CDR3 DNA is the only sequence kept; it has 45 bases, read in frame from the first base. Looking up the germline V gene (reference sequence) yields CDR1 SGHNT and CDR2 YYREEE. Between the V and J ends, shortened by 2 bases and 2 bases respectively, the junction contains 13 bases.

The TCR beta CDR3 regions were amplified from RNA transcripts. A first-round RT-PCR of the TCR CDR3 used the HTBI primer set with the Qiagen OneStep RT-PCR kit. The libraries were constructed in a second round of multiplex PCR and then size-selected and purified. Libraries were sequenced paired-end with 100 bp reads on an Illumina HiSeq2000. The paper's data handling went like this. SOAPnuke was used to process the raw data, with reads discarded if the reads contained adapters or uncalled bases, had a mean Phred below 15, or lacked an exact constant-primer or identifier match. High-quality paired reads were merged using COPE v1.2.5, and each unique nucleotide sequence was defined as a clonotype. Clonotypes were aligned to IMGT TRBV, TRBD and TRBJ reference segments using MiTCR v1.1. The analysis included only V-J combinations with a frequency above 0.0001, which together covered around 99% of the repertoires. The TCS score was defined as the ratio of F50 (clonal expansion) to E x V (chaos), calculated using BLOSUM62-based TCRdist between CDR3 peptides within each V-J. Welch's t-statistics and random forest reduced roughly 500 V-J features to about 13, which were used in a naive Bayes classifier (R e1071). Using fastp trimming at Q25 and MiXCR clonotype assembly, TCRdb reanalyzed the public sequencing data and kept in-frame beta chains. Each entry merges the rows of one CDR3 protein and shows their most common DNA and genes. TCRdb, not the authors, supplied the V and J calls. The sample table contains roughly 380,000 distinct CDR3 sequences; only one count was recorded for roughly 14% of them. More than 9.5% of the sample is held by the ten biggest clonotypes.

This clonotype was seen only a few times. This receptor's antigen is unknown. Qualities for individual bases were not recorded, and no much larger clone is one base off. Sequenced input: blood. The sequence links TRBV5-4 to TRBJ2-5, with no confident D gene call. The TCR originated in an older woman with Graves' hyperthyroidism. The nucleotide sequence reads TGTGCCAGCAGCTTTCCAGGATCGCGGCAAGAGACCCAGTACTTC. Its translation is CASSFPGSRQETQYF.